Following are 2 T cell receptor beta chains from one sample sequenced in a study of T cells after yellow fever vaccination. In TCRdb, the 5' RACE reads were re-called with MiXCR into one record per CDR3 protein. In the table there are over 85,000 distinct CDR3 sequences, approximately 8.4% of which are singletons. Sequenced here: CD8+ T cells not binding an NS4B(214-222) dextramer, sorted from PBMCs, sampled roughly 15 days after the first yellow fever vaccination. These receptor sequences come from a man younger than 35 who received the YFV17D yellow fever vaccine.

Details on this clonotype: At one boundary the junction diverges from the germline segment, which might be a read error. V and J are TRBV29-1 and TRBJ2-5; TRBD1 might be the D (6 bases). Per the germline V gene, CDR1 is SQVTM and CDR2 is ANQGSEA. The CDR3 contains 11 residues. This CDR3 reads CSVEDRTAQYF. The CDR3 DNA reads as TGCAGCGTTGAAGACCGGACAGCCCAATACTTC.

This chain joins TRBV5-6 and TRBJ2-3; a possible D gene is TRBD2 (5 bases). Trimming left V 1 base short and J 6 bases short, with 18 bases between. In germline, CDR1 is SGHDT, CDR2 YYEEEE. CDR3 length: 16 residues. CDR3 DNA: TGTGCCAGCAGCTTGCGGGGTGTGTCCAGACGCGATACGCAGTATTTT. It yields the protein CASSLRGVSRRDTQYF.